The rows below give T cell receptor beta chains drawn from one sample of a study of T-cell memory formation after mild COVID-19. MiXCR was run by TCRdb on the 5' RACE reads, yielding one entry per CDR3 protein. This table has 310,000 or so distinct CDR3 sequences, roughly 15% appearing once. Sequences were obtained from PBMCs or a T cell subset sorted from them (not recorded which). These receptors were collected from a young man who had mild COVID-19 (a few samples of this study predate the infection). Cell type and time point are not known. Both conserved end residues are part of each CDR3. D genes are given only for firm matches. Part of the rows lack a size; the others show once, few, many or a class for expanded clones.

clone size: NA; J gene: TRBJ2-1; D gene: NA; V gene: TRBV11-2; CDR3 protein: CASSTGRYNEQFF; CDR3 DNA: TGTGCCAGCAGCACAGGACGGTACAATGAGCAGTTCTTC
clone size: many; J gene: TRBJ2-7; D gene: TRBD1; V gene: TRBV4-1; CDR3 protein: CASSHPGQRRYEQYF; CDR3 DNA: TGCGCCAGCAGCCATCCGGGACAGAGACGATACGAGCAGTACTTC
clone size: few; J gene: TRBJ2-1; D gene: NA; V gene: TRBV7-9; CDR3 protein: CASSFSQLGPDEQFF; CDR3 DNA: TGTGCCAGCAGCTTTAGCCAGCTTGGTCCGGATGAGCAGTTCTTC
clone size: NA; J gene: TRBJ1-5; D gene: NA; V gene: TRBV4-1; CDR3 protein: CASSQGGYNQPQHF; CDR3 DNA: TGCGCCAGCAGCCAAGGCGGGTATAATCAGCCCCAGCATTTT
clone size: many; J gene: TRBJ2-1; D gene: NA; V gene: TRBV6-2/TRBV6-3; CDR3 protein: CASNRGYYNEQFF; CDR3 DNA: TGTGCCAGCAACCGGGGGTACTACAATGAGCAGTTCTTC
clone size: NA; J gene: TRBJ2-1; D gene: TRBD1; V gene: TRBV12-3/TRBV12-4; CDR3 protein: CASSRQGAPRGEQFF; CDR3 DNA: TGTGCCAGCAGTCGACAGGGGGCCCCACGAGGCGAGCAGTTCTTC
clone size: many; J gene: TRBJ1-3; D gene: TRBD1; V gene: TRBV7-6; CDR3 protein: CASSLDRGSGNTIYF; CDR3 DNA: TGTGCCAGCAGCTTAGACAGGGGATCTGGAAACACCATATATTTT
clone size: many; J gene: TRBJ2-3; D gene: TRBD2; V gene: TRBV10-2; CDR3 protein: CASSDGGRTDTQYF; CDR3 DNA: TGCGCCAGCAGTGACGGGGGGAGGACAGATACGCAGTATTTT
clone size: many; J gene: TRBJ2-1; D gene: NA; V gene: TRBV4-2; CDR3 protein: CASSQDRGQLGEQFF; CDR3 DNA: TGTGCCAGCAGCCAAGACCGTGGACAGCTAGGGGAGCAGTTCTTC
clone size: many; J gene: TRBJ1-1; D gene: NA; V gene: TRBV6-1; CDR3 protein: CASSEWVRSRFDEAFF; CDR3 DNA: TGTGCCAGCAGTGAATGGGTCCGGAGTCGTTTTGATGAAGCTTTCTTT
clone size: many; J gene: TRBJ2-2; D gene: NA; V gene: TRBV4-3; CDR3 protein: CASSQWRGADTGELFF; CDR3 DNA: TGCGCCAGCAGCCAATGGAGGGGGGCTGACACCGGGGAGCTGTTTTTT
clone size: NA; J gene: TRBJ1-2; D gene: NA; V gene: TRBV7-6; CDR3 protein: CASSLNGDGYTF; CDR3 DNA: TGTGCCAGCAGCTTAAACGGCGATGGCTACACCTTC
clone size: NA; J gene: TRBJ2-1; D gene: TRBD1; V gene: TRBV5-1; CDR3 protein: CASSAQGAGEQFF; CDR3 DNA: TGCGCCAGCAGCGCACAGGGGGCCGGTGAGCAGTTCTTC
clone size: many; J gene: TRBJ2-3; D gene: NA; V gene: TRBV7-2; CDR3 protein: CASSLGRSQGTQYF; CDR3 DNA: TGTGCCAGCAGCCTTGGACGGTCCCAGGGTACGCAGTATTTT
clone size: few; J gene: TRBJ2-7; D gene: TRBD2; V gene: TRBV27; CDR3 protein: CASSPGLAGAYEQYF; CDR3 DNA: TGTGCCAGCAGTCCCGGACTAGCGGGGGCCTACGAGCAGTACTTC
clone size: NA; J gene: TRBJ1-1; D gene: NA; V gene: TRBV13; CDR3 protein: CASSTSGVGTEAFF; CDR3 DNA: TGTGCCAGCAGCACCTCGGGAGTGGGCACTGAAGCTTTCTTT
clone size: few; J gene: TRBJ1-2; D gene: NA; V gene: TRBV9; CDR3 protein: CASSGAFRTHLYGYTF; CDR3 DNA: TGTGCCAGCAGCGGCGCCTTTCGGACACATTTATACGGCTACACCTTC
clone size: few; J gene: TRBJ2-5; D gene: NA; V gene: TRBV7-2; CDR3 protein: CASSLKDRPQETQYF; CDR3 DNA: TGTGCCAGCAGCCTAAAGGACAGACCCCAAGAGACCCAGTACTTC
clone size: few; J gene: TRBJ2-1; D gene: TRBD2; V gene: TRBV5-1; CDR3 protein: CASSLEGLRGLALKFF; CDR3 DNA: TGCGCCAGCAGCTTGGAGGGTTTGCGGGGACTAGCGTTGAAGTTCTTC
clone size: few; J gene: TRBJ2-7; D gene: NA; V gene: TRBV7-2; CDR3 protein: CASIDGYGSYEQYF; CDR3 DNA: TGTGCCAGCATTGACGGGTACGGCTCCTACGAGCAGTACTTC
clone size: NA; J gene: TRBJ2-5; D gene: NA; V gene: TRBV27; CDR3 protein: CASSLSQGLKETQYF; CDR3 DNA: TGTGCCAGCAGCCTTAGCCAGGGCCTAAAAGAGACCCAGTACTTC
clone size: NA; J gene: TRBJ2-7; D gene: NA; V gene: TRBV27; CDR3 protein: CASSLSGPSYEQYF; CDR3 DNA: TGTGCCAGCAGTTTAAGTGGCCCTTCCTACGAGCAGTACTTC
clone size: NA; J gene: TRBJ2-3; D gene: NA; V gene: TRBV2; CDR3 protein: CASTSGALSTDTQYF; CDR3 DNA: TGTGCCAGCACCTCTGGGGCACTTTCCACAGATACGCAGTATTTT
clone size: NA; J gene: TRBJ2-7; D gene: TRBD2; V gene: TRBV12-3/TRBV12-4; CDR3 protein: CASSLGLAGAYEQYF; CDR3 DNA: TGTGCCAGCAGTTTGGGGCTAGCGGGGGCCTACGAGCAGTACTTC
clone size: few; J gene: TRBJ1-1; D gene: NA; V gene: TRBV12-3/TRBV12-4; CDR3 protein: CASSANRQPEAFF; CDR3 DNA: TGTGCCAGCAGTGCAAATCGTCAGCCTGAAGCTTTCTTT
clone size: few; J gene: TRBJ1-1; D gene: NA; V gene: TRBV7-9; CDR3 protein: CASSPPRGGNTEAFF; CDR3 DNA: TGTGCCAGCAGCCCTCCGCGCGGGGGGAACACTGAAGCTTTCTTT
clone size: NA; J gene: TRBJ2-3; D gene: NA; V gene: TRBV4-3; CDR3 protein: CASSPRQADTQYF; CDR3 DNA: TGCGCCAGCAGCCCAAGACAGGCAGATACGCAGTATTTT
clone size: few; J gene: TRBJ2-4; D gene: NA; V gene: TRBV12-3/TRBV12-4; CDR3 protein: CASSFKGKNIQYF; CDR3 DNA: TGTGCCAGCAGTTTCAAGGGTAAAAACATTCAGTACTTC
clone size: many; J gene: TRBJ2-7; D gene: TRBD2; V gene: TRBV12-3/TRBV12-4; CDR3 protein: CASSVGLAGAYEQYF; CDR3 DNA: TGTGCCAGCAGTGTGGGACTAGCGGGGGCCTACGAGCAGTACTTC
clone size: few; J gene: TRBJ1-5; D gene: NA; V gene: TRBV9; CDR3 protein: CASSVDGGQPQHF; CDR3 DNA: TGTGCCAGCAGCGTAGACGGGGGCCAGCCCCAGCATTTT
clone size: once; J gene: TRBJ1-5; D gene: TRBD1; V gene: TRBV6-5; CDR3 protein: CASSYSRDRYQPQHF; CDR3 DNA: TGTGCCAGCAGTTACTCGAGGGACAGGTACCAGCCCCAGCATTTT
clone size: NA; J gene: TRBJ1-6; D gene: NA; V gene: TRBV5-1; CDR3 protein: CASSLAGQANSPLHF; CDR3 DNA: TGCGCCAGCAGCTTGGCCGGGCAGGCTAATTCACCCCTCCACTTT
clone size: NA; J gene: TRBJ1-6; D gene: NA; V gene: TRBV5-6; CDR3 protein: CASSLAGDSPLHF; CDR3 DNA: TGTGCCAGCAGCTTAGCTGGCGATTCACCCCTCCACTTT
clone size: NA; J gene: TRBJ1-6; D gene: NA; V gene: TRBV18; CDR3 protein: CASSPEAEGSPLHF; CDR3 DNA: TGTGCCAGCTCGCCGGAGGCAGAAGGTTCACCCCTCCACTTT
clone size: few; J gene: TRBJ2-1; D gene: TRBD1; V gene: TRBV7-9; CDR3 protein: CASSVRDSWNEQFF; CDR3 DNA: TGTGCCAGCAGCGTCCGGGACAGTTGGAATGAGCAGTTCTTC
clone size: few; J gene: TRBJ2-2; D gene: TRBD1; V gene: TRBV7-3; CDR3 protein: CASSRSGDRGVTGELFF; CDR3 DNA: TGTGCCAGCAGCCGTAGCGGGGACAGGGGAGTCACCGGGGAGCTGTTTTTT
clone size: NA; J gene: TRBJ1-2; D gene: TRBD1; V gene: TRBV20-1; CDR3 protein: CSAGVPDRGSGHGYTF; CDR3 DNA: TGCAGTGCTGGGGTTCCGGACAGGGGTTCCGGCCATGGCTACACCTTC
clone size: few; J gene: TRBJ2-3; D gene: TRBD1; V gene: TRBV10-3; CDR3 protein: CATSGTGSKDTQYF; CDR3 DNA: TGTGCCACCTCCGGGACAGGGTCAAAAGATACGCAGTATTTT
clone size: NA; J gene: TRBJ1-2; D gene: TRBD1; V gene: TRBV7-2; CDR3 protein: CASSWTGEGFYGYTF; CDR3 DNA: TGTGCCAGCAGCTGGACAGGGGAAGGCTTCTATGGCTACACCTTC
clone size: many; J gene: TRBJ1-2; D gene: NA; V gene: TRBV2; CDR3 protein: CASSENNYGYTF; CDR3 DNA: TGTGCCAGCAGTGAAAACAACTATGGCTACACCTTC
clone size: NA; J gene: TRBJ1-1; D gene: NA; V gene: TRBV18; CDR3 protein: CASFPDGRRTEAFF; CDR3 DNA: TGTGCCAGCTTTCCCGACGGGCGTCGGACTGAAGCTTTCTTT
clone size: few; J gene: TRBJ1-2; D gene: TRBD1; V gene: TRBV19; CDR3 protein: CASRPADRGYGYTF; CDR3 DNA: TGTGCCAGTAGACCCGCGGACAGGGGTTATGGCTACACCTTC
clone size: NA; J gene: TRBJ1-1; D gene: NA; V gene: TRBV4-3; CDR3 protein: CASSQNRQTEAFF; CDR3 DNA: TGCGCCAGCAGCCAAAACAGGCAAACTGAAGCTTTCTTT
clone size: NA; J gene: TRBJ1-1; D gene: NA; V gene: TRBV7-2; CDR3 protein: CASSFWSGGNTEAFF; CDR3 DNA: TGTGCCAGCAGCTTTTGGTCGGGGGGCAACACTGAAGCTTTCTTT
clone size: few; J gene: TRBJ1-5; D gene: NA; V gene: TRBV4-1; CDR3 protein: CASSQVQDAWQPQHF; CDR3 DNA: TGCGCCAGCAGCCAAGTGCAAGACGCGTGGCAGCCCCAGCATTTT
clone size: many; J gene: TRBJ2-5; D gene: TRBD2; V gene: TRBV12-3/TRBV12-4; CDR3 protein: CASSHPAGVLGETQYF; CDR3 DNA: TGTGCCAGCAGCCACCCTGCGGGGGTTCTCGGAGAGACCCAGTACTTC
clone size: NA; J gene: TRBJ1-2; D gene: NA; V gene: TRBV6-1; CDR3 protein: CASSEEVWQGNGYTF; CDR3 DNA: TGTGCCAGCAGTGAAGAAGTTTGGCAGGGAAATGGCTACACCTTC
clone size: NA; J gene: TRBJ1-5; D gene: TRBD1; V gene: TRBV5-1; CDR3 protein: CASSLADRLGQPQHF; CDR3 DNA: TGCGCCAGCAGCTTGGCGGACAGGCTCGGTCAGCCCCAGCATTTT
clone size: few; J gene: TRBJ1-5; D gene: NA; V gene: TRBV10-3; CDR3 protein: CAISGGRGQPQHF; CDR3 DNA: TGTGCCATCAGTGGGGGGCGCGGTCAGCCCCAGCATTTT
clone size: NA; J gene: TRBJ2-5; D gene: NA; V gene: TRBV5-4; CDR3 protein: CASSFWGKETQYF; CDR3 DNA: TGTGCCAGCAGCTTTTGGGGGAAAGAGACCCAGTACTTC
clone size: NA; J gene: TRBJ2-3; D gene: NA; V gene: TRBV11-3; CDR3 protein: CASSLGQGSADTQYF; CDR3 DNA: TGTGCCAGCAGCCTAGGGCAGGGGAGCGCAGATACGCAGTATTTT
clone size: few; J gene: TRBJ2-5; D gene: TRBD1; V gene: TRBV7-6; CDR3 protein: CASNHIRDRGYRETQYF; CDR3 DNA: TGTGCCAGCAACCACATCCGGGACAGAGGATACAGGGAGACCCAGTACTTC
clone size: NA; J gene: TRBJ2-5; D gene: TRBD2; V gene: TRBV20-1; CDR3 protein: CSAHLAGGPQETQYF; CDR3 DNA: TGCAGTGCTCATCTGGCGGGGGGGCCCCAAGAGACCCAGTACTTC